This TCR beta chain was sequenced during a study of shared clonotypes between healthy human individuals. Measured with immunoSEQ multiplex PCR; TCRdb has only the in-frame clones, and not every one. Of 800,000 to 1,200,000 clones listed, about 84% are singletons. Whole-study results and caveats: For naive CD4 cells, roughly 5% of clonotypes were shared across a few donors.

CD4+ cells were split into CD45RA+ naive and CD45RA-negative memory subsets. On this clone: The antigen remains undetermined.

Trimming pared 6 bases from V and 1 base from J, leaving 31 bases between. CDR1 and CDR2 (germline): SNHLY, FYNNEI. CDR3 length: 20 residues. The TCR comes from a man between 18 and 35 years old in good health. Some clones in this sample may be carry-over from other donors' samples. This chain joins TRBV2 and TRBJ2-7; perhaps TRBD2 as D (5 bases). Material: memory CD4+ T cells from PBMCs. Subset indicated: CD45RA-negative fraction. The CDR3 nucleotides are TGTGCCAGCAGAGTGCGTTTTATGGGTCGGGAAGCGAGTGGTTCCTACGAGCAGTACTTC. Translation gives CASRVRFMGREASGSYEQYF. Full variable domain (rest looked up from reference TRBV2 and TRBJ2-7): EPEVTQTPSHQVTQMGQEVILRCVPISNHLYFYWYRQILGQKVEFLVSFYNNEISEKSEIFDDQFSVERPDGSNFTLKIRSTKLEDSAMYFCASRVRFMGREASGSYEQYFGPGTRLTVT.